These T cell receptor beta chains were read from a single sample in a study of blood T cell repertoires in COVID-19. The table came from immunoSEQ multiplex PCR; TCRdb's copy has only in-frame clones and leaves some out. The profile shows some 320,000 clones, nearly 90% of them singletons. Sequencing input: peripheral blood. Receptors were obtained from a woman aged 25 to 39 with COVID-19, enrolled during active disease. The CDR3 runs from the conserved cysteine through the conserved F or W. The order of the fields is J gene, clone size, D gene, V gene, CDR3 DNA, CDR3 protein. D genes are given only for firm matches. Only some rows state a clone size, as once, few, many or a class for expanded clones.

j_call: TRBJ1-4; clone_size: NA; d_call: NA; v_call: TRBV7-9; cdr3_nt: TGTGCCAGCAGCGGAATTCTCGGACAGCCTACCAATGAAAAACTGTTTTTT; cdr3_aa: CASSGILGQPTNEKLFF
j_call: TRBJ1-1; clone_size: NA; d_call: TRBD1; v_call: TRBV6-5; cdr3_nt: TGTGCCAGCAGTTCCAACCTACAGGGGGCGGCAGCTGAAGCTTTCTTT; cdr3_aa: CASSSNLQGAAAEAFF
j_call: TRBJ1-6; clone_size: NA; d_call: NA; v_call: TRBV28; cdr3_nt: TGTGCCAGCAGCCCCGCCGTGGGGGGGGCCCTCCACTTT; cdr3_aa: CASSPAVGGALHF
j_call: TRBJ1-6; clone_size: NA; d_call: TRBD1; v_call: TRBV28; cdr3_nt: TGTGCCAGCAGACGACAGGGCTCCCCACCCCTCCACTTT; cdr3_aa: CASRRQGSPPLHF
j_call: TRBJ1-1; clone_size: NA; d_call: NA; v_call: TRBV11-2; cdr3_nt: TGTGCCAGCAGCTTTGCGACGGGGAGGGTCGCTGAAGCTTTCTTT; cdr3_aa: CASSFATGRVAEAFF
j_call: TRBJ1-2; clone_size: once; d_call: NA; v_call: TRBV6-6; cdr3_nt: TGTGCCAGCAGTTACTCGGAGTATGGCTACACCTTC; cdr3_aa: CASSYSEYGYTF
j_call: TRBJ2-3; clone_size: NA; d_call: TRBD2; v_call: TRBV5-1; cdr3_nt: TGCGCCAGCAGCTTGGTTCTAGCGGGGGCTGGAGATACGCAGTATTTT; cdr3_aa: CASSLVLAGAGDTQYF
j_call: TRBJ1-1; clone_size: NA; d_call: NA; v_call: TRBV15; cdr3_nt: TGTGCCACCAGCAGGGGGGCGAGGGACACTGAAGCTTTCTTT; cdr3_aa: CATSRGARDTEAFF
j_call: TRBJ2-7; clone_size: few; d_call: NA; v_call: TRBV7-2; cdr3_nt: TGTGCCAGCAGCTTAGAGGCGGGACTCTCCTACGAGCAGTACTTC; cdr3_aa: CASSLEAGLSYEQYF
j_call: TRBJ1-2; clone_size: NA; d_call: TRBD1; v_call: TRBV2; cdr3_nt: TGTGCCAGCAGGCCTTTGGGACAGTTGATCTATGGCTACACCTTC; cdr3_aa: CASRPLGQLIYGYTF
j_call: TRBJ1-5; clone_size: NA; d_call: NA; v_call: TRBV2; cdr3_nt: TGTGCCACGAGGGGAGGGGGTAGCAATCAGCCCCAGCATTTT; cdr3_aa: CATRGGGSNQPQHF
j_call: TRBJ1-2; clone_size: NA; d_call: NA; v_call: TRBV19; cdr3_nt: TGTGCCAGTGCCAAGGAGAACTCCTACTATGGCTACACCTTC; cdr3_aa: CASAKENSYYGYTF
j_call: TRBJ2-7; clone_size: NA; d_call: TRBD1; v_call: TRBV11-2; cdr3_nt: TGTGCCAGCAGCCGGGACAGGGGGTATGAAGGGGAGCAGTACTTC; cdr3_aa: CASSRDRGYEGEQYF
j_call: TRBJ2-7; clone_size: once; d_call: TRBD1; v_call: TRBV10-2; cdr3_nt: TGCGCCAGCAATACGGGACAGAGCTCCTACGAGCAGTACTTC; cdr3_aa: CASNTGQSSYEQYF
j_call: TRBJ1-2; clone_size: NA; d_call: TRBD1; v_call: TRBV5-1; cdr3_nt: TGCGCCAGCAGCCGGACAGGGACTAACTATGGCTACACCTTC; cdr3_aa: CASSRTGTNYGYTF
j_call: TRBJ2-1; clone_size: NA; d_call: TRBD1; v_call: TRBV14; cdr3_nt: TGTGCCAGCAGCCAAGTTTATGGGAGGGATACAGGGGGCTTGATGGGCAATGAGCAGTTCTTC; cdr3_aa: CASSQVYGRDTGGLMGNEQFF
j_call: TRBJ1-3; clone_size: NA; d_call: NA; v_call: TRBV19; cdr3_nt: TGTGCCAGTAGTATTGGGGCAGGGAACACCATATATTTT; cdr3_aa: CASSIGAGNTIYF
j_call: TRBJ2-3; clone_size: NA; d_call: NA; v_call: TRBV7-8; cdr3_nt: TGTGCCAGCAGCTTAGGACGGGTGGGTGGCACAGATACGCAGTATTTT; cdr3_aa: CASSLGRVGGTDTQYF
j_call: TRBJ2-2; clone_size: NA; d_call: TRBD2; v_call: TRBV5-4; cdr3_nt: TGTGCCAGCAGCTTGGAGCGGGGGACCGGGGAGCTGTTTTTT; cdr3_aa: CASSLERGTGELFF
j_call: TRBJ1-5; clone_size: NA; d_call: TRBD1; v_call: TRBV6-5; cdr3_nt: TGTGCCAGCAGTTACACAGGGGGAAATCAGCCCCAGCATTTT; cdr3_aa: CASSYTGGNQPQHF
j_call: TRBJ2-3; clone_size: NA; d_call: TRBD2; v_call: TRBV2; cdr3_nt: TGTGCCAGCAGGAACGGGGGGGCCCCGGCAGATACGCAGTATTTT; cdr3_aa: CASRNGGAPADTQYF
j_call: TRBJ1-1; clone_size: NA; d_call: TRBD1; v_call: TRBV6-5; cdr3_nt: TGTGCCAGCAGGGGACAGCCGAACACTGAAGCTTTCTTT; cdr3_aa: CASRGQPNTEAFF
j_call: TRBJ1-2; clone_size: NA; d_call: NA; v_call: TRBV19; cdr3_nt: TGTGCCAGTAGTATCGGGGTGAACTATGGCTACACCTTC; cdr3_aa: CASSIGVNYGYTF
j_call: TRBJ1-1; clone_size: NA; d_call: NA; v_call: TRBV6-4; cdr3_nt: TGTGCCAGCAGTGACTCCGCAGAAGTGGGGCACACTGAAGCTTTCTTT; cdr3_aa: CASSDSAEVGHTEAFF
j_call: TRBJ2-7; clone_size: NA; d_call: TRBD1; v_call: TRBV6-4; cdr3_nt: TGTGCCAGCTTATTAACCGGGGACAGGGACTACGAGCAGTACTTC; cdr3_aa: CASLLTGDRDYEQYF
j_call: TRBJ1-2; clone_size: few; d_call: NA; v_call: TRBV19; cdr3_nt: TGTGCCAGTAGTACCTTCTATGGCTACACCTTC; cdr3_aa: CASSTFYGYTF
j_call: TRBJ2-7; clone_size: NA; d_call: TRBD1; v_call: TRBV12-3/TRBV12-4; cdr3_nt: TGTGCCAGTAGACAGGGGTTCTACGAGCAGTACTTC; cdr3_aa: CASRQGFYEQYF
j_call: TRBJ1-6; clone_size: NA; d_call: NA; v_call: TRBV7-8; cdr3_nt: TGTGCCAGCAGCACCGCGAGGTCACCCCTCCACTTT; cdr3_aa: CASSTARSPLHF
j_call: TRBJ1-2; clone_size: NA; d_call: NA; v_call: TRBV13; cdr3_nt: TGTGCCAGCAGTGCTGGGAGGGGGTTCTATGGCTACACCTTC; cdr3_aa: CASSAGRGFYGYTF
j_call: TRBJ1-4; clone_size: NA; d_call: NA; v_call: TRBV5-1; cdr3_nt: TGCGCCAGCAGTAGACAGGCTAATGAAAAACTGTTTTTT; cdr3_aa: CASSRQANEKLFF
j_call: TRBJ2-7; clone_size: few; d_call: TRBD2; v_call: TRBV7-9; cdr3_nt: TGTGCCAGCAGCTGGGGCGAAACCGGGACTAGCGGATTCTACGAGCAGTACTTC; cdr3_aa: CASSWGETGTSGFYEQYF
j_call: TRBJ1-6; clone_size: NA; d_call: NA; v_call: TRBV28; cdr3_nt: TGTGCCACCTCTGGGGGGGGCAGCTCACCCCTCCACTTT; cdr3_aa: CATSGGGSSPLHF
j_call: TRBJ1-6; clone_size: NA; d_call: NA; v_call: TRBV9; cdr3_nt: TGTGCCAGCAGCACGGGGGGGGGCAATTCACCCCTCCACTTT; cdr3_aa: CASSTGGGNSPLHF
j_call: TRBJ1-6; clone_size: NA; d_call: TRBD1; v_call: TRBV27; cdr3_nt: TGTGCCAGCAGTTCCCCCGACAGGGGGTTTAATTCACCCCTCCACTTT; cdr3_aa: CASSSPDRGFNSPLHF
j_call: TRBJ2-1; clone_size: once; d_call: TRBD2; v_call: TRBV6-5; cdr3_nt: TGTGCCAGCAGTCCTAGCGGCCAAATATACAATGAGCAGTTCTTC; cdr3_aa: CASSPSGQIYNEQFF
j_call: TRBJ1-2; clone_size: once; d_call: TRBD1; v_call: TRBV28; cdr3_nt: TGTGCCAGCAGTTCGCAGGGGGATCCCAGCTTGGCGTATGGCTACACCTTC; cdr3_aa: CASSSQGDPSLAYGYTF
j_call: TRBJ2-7; clone_size: NA; d_call: TRBD1; v_call: TRBV7-2; cdr3_nt: TGTGCCAGCAGCCCAGGACAGGGTCTATACGAGCAGTACTTC; cdr3_aa: CASSPGQGLYEQYF
j_call: TRBJ1-6; clone_size: NA; d_call: NA; v_call: TRBV4-2; cdr3_nt: TGTGCCAGCAGCCAAGGGTGGGTAGCTTCACCCCTCCACTTT; cdr3_aa: CASSQGWVASPLHF
j_call: TRBJ2-3; clone_size: NA; d_call: TRBD1; v_call: TRBV29-1; cdr3_nt: TGCAGCGTCAACAGGGGGATCGGTACAGATACGCAGTATTTT; cdr3_aa: CSVNRGIGTDTQYF
j_call: TRBJ1-4; clone_size: NA; d_call: NA; v_call: TRBV18; cdr3_nt: TGTGCCAGCTCACTAGAAGTAGGGGATGAAAAACTGTTTTTT; cdr3_aa: CASSLEVGDEKLFF